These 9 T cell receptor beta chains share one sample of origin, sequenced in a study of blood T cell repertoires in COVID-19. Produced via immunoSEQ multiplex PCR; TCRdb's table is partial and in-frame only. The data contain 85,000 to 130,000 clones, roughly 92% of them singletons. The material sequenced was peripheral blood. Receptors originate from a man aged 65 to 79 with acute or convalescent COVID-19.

CDR3 sequence reads: CASSADQETQYF. DNA for the CDR3: TGTGCCAGCAGCGCGGACCAAGAGACCCAGTACTTC. The rearrangement links TRBV9 to TRBJ2-5; no reliable D call. The V and J ends lost 3 bases and 0 bases respectively, with 3 bases between them. The CDR3 covers 12 residues. Germline values: CDR1 SGDLS, CDR2 YYNGEE.

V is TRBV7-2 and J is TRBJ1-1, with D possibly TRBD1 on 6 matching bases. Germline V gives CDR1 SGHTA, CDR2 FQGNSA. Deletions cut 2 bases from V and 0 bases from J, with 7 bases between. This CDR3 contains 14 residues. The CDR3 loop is CASSLQGMNTEAFF. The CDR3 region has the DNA TGTGCCAGCAGCTTACAGGGGATGAACACTGAAGCTTTCTTT.

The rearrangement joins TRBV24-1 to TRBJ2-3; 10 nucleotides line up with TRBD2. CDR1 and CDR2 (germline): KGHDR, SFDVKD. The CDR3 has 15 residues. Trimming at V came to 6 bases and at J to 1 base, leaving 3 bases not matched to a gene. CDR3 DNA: TGTGCCACCAGTCTCGGGACTAGCGGCACAGATACGCAGTATTTT. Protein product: CATSLGTSGTDTQYF.

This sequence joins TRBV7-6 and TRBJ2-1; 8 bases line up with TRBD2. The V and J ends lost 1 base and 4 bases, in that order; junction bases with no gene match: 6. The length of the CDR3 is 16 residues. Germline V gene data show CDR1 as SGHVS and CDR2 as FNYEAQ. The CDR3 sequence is CASSLGASGGYNEQFF. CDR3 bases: TGTGCCAGCAGCTTAGGGGCCAGCGGGGGTTACAATGAGCAGTTCTTC.

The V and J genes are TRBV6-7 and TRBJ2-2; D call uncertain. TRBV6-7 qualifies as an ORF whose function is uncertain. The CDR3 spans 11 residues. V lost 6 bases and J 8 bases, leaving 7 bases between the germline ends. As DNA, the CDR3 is TGTGCCAGCAGCCTCCTTGGGGAGCTGTTTTTT. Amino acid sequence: CASSLLGELFF.

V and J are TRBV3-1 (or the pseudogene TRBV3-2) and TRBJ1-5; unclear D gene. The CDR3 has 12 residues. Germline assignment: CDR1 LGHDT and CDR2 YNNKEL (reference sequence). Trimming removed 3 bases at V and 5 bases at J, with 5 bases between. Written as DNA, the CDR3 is TGTGCCAGCAGCCACCTCGATCAGCCCCAGCATTTT. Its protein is CASSHLDQPQHF.

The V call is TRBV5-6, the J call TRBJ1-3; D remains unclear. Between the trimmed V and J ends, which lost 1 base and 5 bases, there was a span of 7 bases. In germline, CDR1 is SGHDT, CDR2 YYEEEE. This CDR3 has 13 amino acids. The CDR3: CASSLPQRNTIYF. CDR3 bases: TGTGCCAGCAGCTTGCCCCAAAGAAACACCATATATTTT.

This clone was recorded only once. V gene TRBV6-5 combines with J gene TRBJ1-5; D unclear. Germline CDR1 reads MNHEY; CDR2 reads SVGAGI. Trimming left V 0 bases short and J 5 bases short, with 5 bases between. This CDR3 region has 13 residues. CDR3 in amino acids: CASSYSLYQPQHF. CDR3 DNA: TGTGCCAGCAGTTACTCCCTCTATCAGCCCCAGCATTTT.

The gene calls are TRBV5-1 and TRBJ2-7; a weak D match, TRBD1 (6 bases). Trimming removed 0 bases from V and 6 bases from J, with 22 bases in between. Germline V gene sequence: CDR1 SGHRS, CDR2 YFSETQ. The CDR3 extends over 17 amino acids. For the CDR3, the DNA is TGCGCCAGCAGCTTGGATTCGGCACGAACAGGGAGATTCGAGCAGTACTTC. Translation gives CASSLDSARTGRFEQYF.